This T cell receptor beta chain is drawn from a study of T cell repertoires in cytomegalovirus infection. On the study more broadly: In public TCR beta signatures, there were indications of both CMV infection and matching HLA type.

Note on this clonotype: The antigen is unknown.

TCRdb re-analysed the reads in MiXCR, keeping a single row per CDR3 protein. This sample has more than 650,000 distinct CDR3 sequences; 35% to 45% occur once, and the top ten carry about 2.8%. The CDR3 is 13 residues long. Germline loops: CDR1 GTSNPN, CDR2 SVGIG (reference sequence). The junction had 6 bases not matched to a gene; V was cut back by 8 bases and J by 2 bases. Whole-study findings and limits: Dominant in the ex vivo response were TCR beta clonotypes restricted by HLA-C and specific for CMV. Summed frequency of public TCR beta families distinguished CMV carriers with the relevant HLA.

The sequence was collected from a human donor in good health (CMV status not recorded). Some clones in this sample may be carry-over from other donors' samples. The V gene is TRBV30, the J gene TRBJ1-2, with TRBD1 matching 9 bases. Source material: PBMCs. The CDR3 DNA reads TGTGCCAGTCACAGGGGGCTGAACTATGGCTACACCTTC. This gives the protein CASHRGLNYGYTF.